This section outlines one TCR beta chain sequence together with its context. This sample is part of a study of control samples from healthy donors and cancer patients. Unmatched junction bases numbered 9, after V lost 1 base and J lost 4 bases. CDR1 and CDR2 from the germline V gene are LNHNV and YYDKDF (reference sequence). The CDR3 contains 18 residues. Clones were read by immunoSEQ multiplex PCR, and TCRdb kept only the in-frame ones, dropping some. The table has approximately 40,000 clones, about 75% seen once. The chain uses TRBV15 and TRBJ2-1, with 11 nucleotides matching TRBD2. Sample: formalin-fixed, paraffin-embedded tissue. This receptor was taken from a male donor with melanoma. CDR3 protein: CATSRVGDTSGGYNEQFF. Written as DNA, the CDR3 is TGTGCCACCAGCAGAGTGGGGGACACTAGCGGGGGATACAATGAGCAGTTCTTC.